These 2 T cell receptor beta chains were sequenced from one sample in a study of CD8 T cells in ankylosing spondylitis. One entry per CDR3 protein, called by TCRdb with MiXCR from the 5' RACE reads. This table has some 250,000 distinct CDR3 sequences, 20% to 30% appearing once. The specimen was blood, either unsorted or a sorted T cell fraction (not recorded which). The receptors shown here come from a male donor with ankylosing spondylitis or in good health (not recorded which).

J is TRBJ2-6 and V is TRBV20-1; TRBD1 is a possible D gene (5 bases). This CDR3 has 15 amino acids. Germline V gene lookup returns CDR1 DFQATT and CDR2 SNEGSKA (reference sequence). Trimming shortened V by 2 bases and J by 11 bases, and 19 bases separated the two germline ends. CDR3 sequence reads: CSARPPIDRPDVLTF. In DNA form, the CDR3 reads TGCAGTGCTAGACCCCCGATCGACAGACCGGACGTCCTGACTTTC.

Many counts were recorded for this clonotype. The V gene is TRBV27, the J gene TRBJ2-7; D unresolved. V was pared by 2 bases and J by 7 bases, with 9 bases between. The length of the CDR3 is 12 residues. Per germline, CDR1 MNHEY and CDR2 SMNVEV (reference sequence). Here the CDR3 reads CASSLAGTEQYF. As DNA, the CDR3 is TGTGCCAGCAGTTTAGCCGGAACTGAGCAGTACTTC.